The 12 T cell receptor beta chains below all came from one sample that was sequenced in a study of beta chain features in type 1 diabetes. Their cognate antigens are unknown. Investigators reverse transcribed all isolated RNA, so they sequenced expressed TCRB transcripts. Using immunoSEQ multiplex PCR, the repertoire was profiled, and TCRdb retains in-frame clones only, with some absent. The table records 140,000 or so clones, 13% of them present only once. Study conclusions and caveats: In all four CD4+ subsets, TCRB CDR3 length was significantly, moderately reduced in type 1 diabetes.

The sample consisted of central memory CD4+ T cells from blood. The receptors derive from a man aged 18 to 35 with type 1 diabetes.

The sample holds a few counts of this clone. The chain combines TRBV6-5 with TRBJ2-7; D uncertain. V was shortened by 0 bases and J by 5 bases, with 11 bases between the two germline ends. CDR1 and CDR2 (germline): MNHEY, SVGAGI. The CDR3 has 14 amino acids. The CDR3 coding sequence is TGTGCCAGCAGTTACTCTCGACGCCCTGACGAGCAGTACTTC. Translation: CASSYSRRPDEQYF.

The J gene is TRBJ2-5, the V gene TRBV15, with D possibly called TRBD1 or TRBD2 (7 bases each). Germline CDR1 and CDR2: LNHNV and YYDKDF (reference sequence). Trimming shortened V by 1 base and J by 4 bases, and 13 bases separated the two germline ends. The CDR3 has 15 amino acids. DNA for the CDR3: TGTGCCACCAGCAGAGTGGGAGGGGGCTCAGAGACCCAGTACTTC. This codes for CATSRVGGGSETQYF.

This clone was counted between two and nine times. This rearrangement joins TRBV30 to TRBJ2-5; D may correspond to TRBD1 or TRBD2 (5 bases each). The J call may be wrong; the DNA end is better matched by TRBJ2-7. Germline CDR1 and CDR2: GTSNPN and SVGIG (reference sequence). The CDR3 runs to 16 residues. In DNA form, the CDR3 reads TGTGCCTGGAGTGGTCCCGGGACGTTTAGCTCCTACGAGCAGTACTTC. Its protein is CAWSGPGTFSSYEQYF.

This clone was seen more than once but under ten times. This sequence joins TRBV2 and TRBJ1-5; D may be TRBD1 (5 bases). The germline gives CDR1 SNHLY, CDR2 FYNNEI. The CDR3 consists of 14 residues. V lost 4 bases and J lost 4, with 11 bases in between. The CDR3 loop reads CASSVAGLNQPQHF. CDR3 nucleotide sequence: TGTGCCAGCAGTGTCGCAGGGCTTAATCAGCCCCAGCATTTT. The full variable domain, its missing parts supplied by reference TRBV2 and TRBJ1-5, is EPEVTQTPSHQVTQMGQEVILRCVPISNHLYFYWYRQILGQKVEFLVSFYNNEISEKSEIFDDQFSVERPDGSNFTLKIRSTKLEDSAMYFCASSVAGLNQPQHFGDGTRLSIL.

V is TRBV29-1 and J is TRBJ1-5, with a possible D match to TRBD1 (6 bases). Trimming took 1 base from V and 2 from J, leaving 9 bases between them. The CDR3 is 14 residues long. Germline V gene data show CDR1 as SQVTM and CDR2 as ANQGSEA. The CDR3: CSVEGGQGNQPQHF. CDR3 bases: TGCAGCGTTGAAGGGGGGCAGGGCAATCAGCCCCAGCATTTT.

The gene calls are TRBV5-1 and TRBJ2-4; possibly TRBD2 for D (5 bases). The CDR3 contains 16 residues. The germline V and J ends were trimmed by 3 bases and 0 bases, with 13 bases remaining between them. Looked up from germline, CDR1 is SGHRS and CDR2 is YFSETQ. The CDR3 nucleotides are TGCGCCAGCAGCTCCCCGCGGGTCCTAGCCAAAAACATTCAGTACTTC. Translated, it gives CASSSPRVLAKNIQYF. Using reference TRBV5-1 and TRBJ2-4 for the parts outside the CDR3, the full variable domain is KAGVTQTPRYLIKTRGQQVTLSCSPISGHRSVSWYQQTPGQGLQFLFEYFSETQRNKGNFPGRFSGRQFSNSRSEMNVSTLELGDSALYLCASSSPRVLAKNIQYFGAGTRLSVL.

CDR3 DNA sequence: TGTGCCAGCAGTTCCCTCGGGGCCTACAATGAGCAGTTCTTC. Its translation is CASSSLGAYNEQFF. The J gene is TRBJ2-1, the V gene TRBV28; D possibly corresponds to TRBD2 (5 bases). Germline lookup yields CDR1 MDHEN and CDR2 SYDVKM. The CDR3 totals 14 residues. Trimming cost V 4 bases and J 2 bases, with 9 bases left between them.

V is TRBV19 and J is TRBJ1-1; 9 nucleotides match TRBD1. Germline CDR1 is LNHDA and CDR2 is SQIVND (reference sequence). The CDR3 is 13 residues long. Germline trimming cut 6 bases from V and 1 base from J; bases unmatched to any gene: 0. The CDR3 reads CASRGQGNTEAFF. CDR3 DNA: TGTGCCAGTAGGGGACAGGGGAACACTGAAGCTTTCTTT.

This clone showed up many times. The chain has TRBV7-8 and TRBJ2-5; TRBD2 is a possible D gene (6 bases). V lost 5 bases and J 3 bases, leaving 13 bases between the germline ends. The CDR3 totals 14 residues. Germline assignment: CDR1 SGHVS and CDR2 FQNEAQ. CDR3 residues: CASSAGGGKETQYF. The CDR3 DNA sequence: TGTGCCAGCAGCGCCGGAGGAGGGAAAGAGACCCAGTACTTC.

The chain links TRBV19 to TRBJ2-7, with TRBD2 as a possible D gene (5 bases). Germline assignment: CDR1 LNHDA and CDR2 SQIVND (reference sequence). V lost 3 bases and J 5 bases, leaving 11 bases between the germline ends. The CDR3 contains 13 residues. CDR3 region: CASSMGETHEQYF. The CDR3 region has the DNA TGTGCCAGTAGTATGGGAGAGACCCACGAGCAGTACTTC.

This clone was observed a handful of times. The rearrangement links TRBV30 to TRBJ1-5; D remains ambiguous. Germline loops: CDR1 GTSNPN, CDR2 SVGIG (reference sequence). Trimming took 0 bases from V and 2 from J, leaving 5 bases between them. The CDR3 runs 13 residues. CDR3 sequence: CAWSVEGNQPQHF. The CDR3 coding sequence is TGTGCCTGGAGTGTAGAGGGCAATCAGCCCCAGCATTTT.

CDR3 residues: CASNPSGQNTEAFF. The CDR3 bases are TGTGCCAGCAACCCGAGCGGACAGAACACTGAAGCTTTCTTT. This chain links TRBV6-6 with TRBJ1-1; D possibly corresponds to TRBD1 (5 bases). The V end was cut by 7 bases, the J end by 1 base, with 13 bases between. CDR1 is MNHNY and CDR2 is SVGAGI in the germline V gene (reference sequence). This CDR3 contains 14 residues.